This T cell receptor beta chain was retrieved from a study of T-cell reconstitution after alpha-beta-depleted transplantation in children. With regard to this clonotype: The antigen is not known.

A TCRbeta library incorporating unique molecular identifiers was prepared. TCRdb recomputed calls from the PCR reads with MiXCR, one row per CDR3 protein. The sample has about 980,000 distinct CDR3 sequences, roughly 29% seen once; the top ten hold 28%. Trimming shortened V by 5 bases and J by 5 bases, and 12 bases separated the two germline ends. Germline V gene lookup returns CDR1 MGHRA and CDR2 YSYEKL. The CDR3 is made up of 13 amino acids. Study-level findings and limits: Reportedly, roughly two months post-transplant, alpha-beta T cells arose from several hundred expanded graft clones.

The receptor was isolated from a boy under two years old who had a stem cell transplant for SCID, so the T cells may come from the graft donor. The chain employs TRBV4-1 and TRBJ2-5; D unresolved. The sequencing used PBMCs, mostly from graft donor cells, collected 360 days after TCRalphabeta/CD19-depleted stem cell transplant. The CDR3 region has the DNA TGCGCCAGCAGCATACCCTCCCGGGAGACCCAGTACTTC. It yields the protein CASSIPSRETQYF.